This T cell receptor (beta chain) derives from a study of blood T cell repertoires in COVID-19. Study background: Acute-phase and convalescent COVID-19 samples originated in the United States, Italy and Spain. PBMCs, B-cell-depleted T cells, or T cells provided the cDNA or gDNA that made up the material.

TCRdb's table, derived via immunoSEQ multiplex PCR, lists solely in-frame clones and lacks some. Of around 250,000 clones in the sample, 80% to 90% were seen once. This clone was recorded a few times. Germline loops: CDR1 SGHDT, CDR2 YYEEEE. CDR3 length: 15 residues. Losses at the gene ends were 4 bases for V and 5 bases for J; bases not matched to a gene: 8. Individuals aged about 18 to 89 years were recruited from 24 US areas. Participants' reported clinical history set cohort assignment. This clonotype was sampled from a young man with acute COVID-19. The gene calls are TRBV5-6 and TRBJ1-4; 7 positions match TRBD1. The sequenced sample consisted of PBMCs or T cells enriched from blood (not recorded which). The CDR3 is CASSVIGTANEKLFF. CDR3 nucleotides: TGTGCCAGCAGCGTGATCGGGACAGCCAATGAAAAACTGTTTTTT.